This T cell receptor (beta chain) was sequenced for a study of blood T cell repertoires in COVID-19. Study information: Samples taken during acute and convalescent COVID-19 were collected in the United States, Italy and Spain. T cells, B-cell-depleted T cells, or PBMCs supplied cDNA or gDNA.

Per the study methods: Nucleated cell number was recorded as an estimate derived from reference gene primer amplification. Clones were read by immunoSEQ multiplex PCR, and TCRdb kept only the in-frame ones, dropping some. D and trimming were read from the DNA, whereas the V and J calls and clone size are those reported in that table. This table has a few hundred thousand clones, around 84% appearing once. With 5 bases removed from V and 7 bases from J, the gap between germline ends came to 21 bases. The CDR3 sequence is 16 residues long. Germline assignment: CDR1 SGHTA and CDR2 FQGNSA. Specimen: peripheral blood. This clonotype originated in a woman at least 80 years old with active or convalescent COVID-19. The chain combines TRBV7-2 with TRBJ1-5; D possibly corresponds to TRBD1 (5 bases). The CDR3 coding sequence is TGTGCCAGCAGCACCCCTGAGGTGGGGCGGGGACAGCCCCAGCATTTT. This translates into CASSTPEVGRGQPQHF.